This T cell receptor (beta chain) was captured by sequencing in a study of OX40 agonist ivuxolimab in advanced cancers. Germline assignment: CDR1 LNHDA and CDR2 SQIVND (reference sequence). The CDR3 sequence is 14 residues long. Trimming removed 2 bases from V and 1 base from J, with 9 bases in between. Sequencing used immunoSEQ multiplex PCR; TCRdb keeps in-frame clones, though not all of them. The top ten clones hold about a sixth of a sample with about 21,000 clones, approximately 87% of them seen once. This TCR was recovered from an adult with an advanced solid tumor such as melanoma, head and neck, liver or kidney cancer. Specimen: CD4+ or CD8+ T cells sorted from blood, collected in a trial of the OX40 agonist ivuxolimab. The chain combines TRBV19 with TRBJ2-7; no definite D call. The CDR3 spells CASSIHSVSYEQYF. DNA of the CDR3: TGTGCCAGTAGTATACACTCTGTTTCCTACGAGCAGTACTTC.